The clone carrying this T cell receptor (beta chain) was seen a few times. These data originate in a study of T-cell reconstitution after alpha-beta-depleted transplantation in children. The CDR3 loop spans 13 amino acids. Deletions cut 2 bases from V and 10 bases from J, with 14 bases between. Molecular barcoding with unique molecular identifiers was used for the TCRbeta library. TCRdb reanalysed the PCR reads using MiXCR and keeps one entry per CDR3 protein. The sample lists just under 550,000 distinct CDR3 sequences, approximately 20% occurring once. The rearrangement uses TRBV12-3 or TRBV12-4 and TRBJ2-5; no definite D call. Here the sequenced sample was PBMCs from the stem cell graft donor, taken from the stem cell graft. This clonotype originated in a human donor who donated a stem cell graft to a child with acute lymphoblastic leukemia. As DNA, the CDR3 is TGTGCCAGCAGTTTATCAGCTAGGGAACACCAGTACTTC. It specifies CASSLSAREHQYF.